These T cell receptor beta chains were read from a single sample in a study of blood T cell repertoires in COVID-19. TCRdb's table, derived via immunoSEQ multiplex PCR, lists solely in-frame clones and lacks some. Of about 300,000 clones in the sample, 70% to 90% were seen once. The material sequenced was PBMCs or T cells enriched from blood (not recorded which). Receptor source: a man aged 30 to 39 who had recovered from COVID-19. CDR3s include the opening cysteine and the closing phenylalanine or tryptophan. D genes are given only for firm matches. Clone size appears in some rows only: once, few, many, or a class for an expanded clone.

D,V,size,J,DNA,CDR3
TRBD1,TRBV6-5,few,TRBJ1-5,TGTGCCAGCAGTTACCAAAAGGGGGCCAATCAGCCCCAGCATTTT,CASSYQKGANQPQHF
-,TRBV6-2/TRBV6-3,-,TRBJ2-3,TGTGCCAGCAGTCTCCCGGGGTATACGCAGTATTTT,CASSLPGYTQYF
-,TRBV28,-,TRBJ1-2,TGTGCCAGCAGTTTAGAAGGGGAAATCTATGGCTACACCTTC,CASSLEGEIYGYTF
TRBD1,TRBV9,-,TRBJ2-6,TGTGCCAGCAGCGTGACAGGGACTGGGGCCAACGTCCTGACTTTC,CASSVTGTGANVLTF
-,TRBV30,-,TRBJ1-1,TGTGCCTGGAGTGACCCGGTGGTCACTGAAGCTTTCTTT,CAWSDPVVTEAFF
-,TRBV7-9,-,TRBJ2-2,TGTGCCAGCAGCCCCCAGTCCGCAGGGATCGGGGAGCTGTTTTTT,CASSPQSAGIGELFF
-,TRBV6-5,-,TRBJ2-5,TGTGCCAGCAGTCCGGGACATTCGGAGACCCAGTACTTC,CASSPGHSETQYF
TRBD2,TRBV19,-,TRBJ2-2,TGTGCCAGTAGTGCATATAGCGGGGGGGGCACCGGGGAGCTGTTTTTT,CASSAYSGGGTGELFF
TRBD1,TRBV6-5,-,TRBJ1-2,TGTGCCAGCAGTTACAGCAGGACAGGGTCGAATGGCTACACCTTC,CASSYSRTGSNGYTF
TRBD1,TRBV6-5,-,TRBJ1-5,TGTGCCAGCAGTTCCATGGGGACAGGTCTCGATCAGCCCCAGCATTTT,CASSSMGTGLDQPQHF
TRBD2,TRBV3-1/TRBV3-2,-,TRBJ2-3,TGTGCCAGCAGCCCGTCTAGCGGGAGGGCCGGGACGCAGTATTTT,CASSPSSGRAGTQYF
-,TRBV10-3,-,TRBJ1-5,TGTGCCACTGGAGTCATGAATGATCAGCCCCAGCATTTT,CATGVMNDQPQHF
TRBD1,TRBV11-3,-,TRBJ1-1,TGTGCCAGCAGCACAACCAGGGGGCTATGGATGAACACTGAAGCTTTCTTT,CASSTTRGLWMNTEAFF
TRBD2,TRBV6-2/TRBV6-3,-,TRBJ2-1,TGTGCCAGCAGTTACTCGGCTAGCGGGGGGTCACCCTACAATGAGCAGTTCTTC,CASSYSASGGSPYNEQFF
TRBD1,TRBV6-2/TRBV6-3,few,TRBJ1-5,TGTGCCAGCAGTAGACAGGGGGCTCCCAATCAGCCCCAGCATTTT,CASSRQGAPNQPQHF
TRBD1,TRBV11-2,-,TRBJ1-2,TGTGCCAGCAGCTTAGAAGCTTCCCTTTTGAACAGGGGAAGTAACTATGGCTACACCTTC,CASSLEASLLNRGSNYGYTF
TRBD1,TRBV2,-,TRBJ1-1,TGTGCCAGCAAAAGGGACAGGGAGACTGAAGCTTTCTTT,CASKRDRETEAFF
TRBD1,TRBV5-8,-,TRBJ1-2,TGTGCCAGCAGCCTCCGGGGACAGAACTATGGCTACACCTTC,CASSLRGQNYGYTF
-,TRBV4-1,-,TRBJ1-1,TGCGCCAGCAGCCTTGAGAACAGGGTAAGGACTGAAGCTTTCTTT,CASSLENRVRTEAFF
-,TRBV11-3,-,TRBJ2-1,TGTGCCAGCAGCTTAGATCGAGCCGCAGGCGAGCAGTTCTTC,CASSLDRAAGEQFF
TRBD1,TRBV6-5,-,TRBJ1-1,TGTGCCAGCAGTTGGGGGACAGAATTCGGCACTGAAGCTTTCTTT,CASSWGTEFGTEAFF
-,TRBV19,few,TRBJ1-6,TGTGCCAGTAGTATCGCCCCGGAGACACCCCTCCACTTT,CASSIAPETPLHF
-,TRBV3-1/TRBV3-2,-,TRBJ1-2,TGTGCCAGCAGTCTAGGAGCTTCTAACTATGGCTACACCTTC,CASSLGASNYGYTF
TRBD2,TRBV19,-,TRBJ2-2,TGTGCCAGTAGTATCTGGGGTAGCGGGAGGGGCGCCGGGGAGCTGTTTTTT,CASSIWGSGRGAGELFF
TRBD2,TRBV10-3,-,TRBJ2-1,TGTGCCATCAGCCAGGACCGGCGGACTAGCGGGAGGGTATCCTACAATGAGCAGTTCTTC,CAISQDRRTSGRVSYNEQFF
-,TRBV4-2,few,TRBJ1-4,TGTGCCAGCAGCCGACAGGTCGATAATGAAAAACTGTTTTTT,CASSRQVDNEKLFF
TRBD1,TRBV7-2,-,TRBJ1-3,TGTGCCAGCAGCCGGGACAGCCTAATATATTTT,CASSRDSLIYF
TRBD1,TRBV30,-,TRBJ1-4,TGTGCCTGGAGCGGACAGGGGAATGAAAAACTGTTTTTT,CAWSGQGNEKLFF
-,TRBV19,once,TRBJ2-2,TGTGCCACCGCGTGGCGGGGCGCATCCGGGGAGCTGTTTTTT,CATAWRGASGELFF
-,TRBV30,many,TRBJ1-5,TGTGCCTGGAGTGTACGGTCAAACGGACACAATCAGCCCCAGCATTTT,CAWSVRSNGHNQPQHF